This T cell receptor beta chain stems from a study of blood T cell repertoires in COVID-19. Study information: Sites across the United States, Italy and Spain contributed samples from acute and convalescent COVID-19. PBMCs, B-cell-depleted T cells, or T cells provided the cDNA or gDNA that made up the material.

Authors' methods: Researchers report that nucleated cell counts were estimated from reference gene primer amplification. Generated by immunoSEQ multiplex PCR, the TCRdb table keeps only in-frame clones and is missing some. Clone size and the V and J calls come from that table; the DNA yielded D and trimming. The profile covers tens of thousands of clones, with around 87% appearing a single time and about 18% taken by the ten largest. CDR3 length equals 12 residues. J lost 8 bases, V lost 5 bases, and 5 bases had no gene match. Germline lookup yields CDR1 SGHAT and CDR2 FQNNGV. The chain is built from TRBV11-2 and TRBJ1-2, with 7 bases matching TRBD1. The origin of this receptor is a human donor in a cohort sampled during active COVID-19. Input material: peripheral blood. The CDR3 DNA follows: TGTGCCAGCAGCAATCGACAGGGAGGCTACACCTTC. Its protein product is CASSNRQGGYTF.